Included here is one TCR beta chain sequence, with context. V was clipped by 6 bases and J by 6 bases; unmatched bases: 3. Germline CDR1 MRHNA, CDR2 SNTAGT. This CDR3 region has 13 residues. The data derive from a study of CD8 T cells in Susac syndrome. TCR beta was sequenced from blood CD8+ and CD4+ T cells. The multiple sclerosis control cohort comprised treatment-naive individuals presenting with stable or active relapsing-remitting disease. When the RNA was reverse transcribed, random hexamers were used with an input of roughly 0.45 to 1 ug. The immunoSEQ assay covered 54 Vbeta and 13 Jbeta segments for CDR3. TCRdb processed the immunoSEQ multiplex PCR reads anew with MiXCR; each CDR3 protein has one entry. The data show 200,000 or so distinct CDR3 sequences, approximately 90% seen once.

The rearrangement links TRBV6-4 to TRBJ2-1, with TRBD1 matching 9 bases. The TCR originated in a human donor with multiple sclerosis. The sequenced sample was CD8+ T cells from PBMCs. The CDR3 here is CASRPGQGNEQFF. CDR3 sequence (DNA): TGTGCCAGCAGACCGGGACAGGGCAATGAGCAGTTCTTC.